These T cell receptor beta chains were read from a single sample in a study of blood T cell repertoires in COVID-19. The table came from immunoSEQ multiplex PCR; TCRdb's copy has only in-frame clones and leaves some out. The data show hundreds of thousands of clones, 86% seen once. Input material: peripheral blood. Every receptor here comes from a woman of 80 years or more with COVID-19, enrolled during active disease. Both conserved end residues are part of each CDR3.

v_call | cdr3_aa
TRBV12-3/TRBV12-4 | CASSLANRGEQYF
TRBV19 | CASSKARGVTEAFF
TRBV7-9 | CASSPPGTGRNTEAFF
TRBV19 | CASQGQGGTGELFF
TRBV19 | CASSIGSGMGNQPQHF
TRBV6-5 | CASSYPRWGQYTEAFF
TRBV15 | CATSLRQGSTDTQYF
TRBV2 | CASTVRGSSDYGYTF
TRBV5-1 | CASRRDTKAEKLFF
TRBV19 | CASSRQGNQPQHF
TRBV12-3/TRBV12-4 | CASSSGSSNEQFF
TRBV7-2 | CASSLTVGALETQYF
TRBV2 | CASSIQGLDTEAFF
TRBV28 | CATLTGDETSPLHF
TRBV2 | CASRATGVGNEQFF
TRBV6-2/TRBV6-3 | CASSPLAGGHLAYEQYF
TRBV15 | CATSRGDTNSGNTIYF
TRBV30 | CAWSALGAKAFF
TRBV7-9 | CASSPSSYEQYF
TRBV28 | CASSLGGVGNTIYF
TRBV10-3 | CAISESGQSNQPQHF
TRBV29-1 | CSVEGGGSFEAFF
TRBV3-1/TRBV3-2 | CASSQVDPGTLNTGELFF
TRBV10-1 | CASRGQGAGELFF
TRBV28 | CAIGGVGGNQPQHF
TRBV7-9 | CASSSGGANEKLFF
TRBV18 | CASSPEGNSPLHF
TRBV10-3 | CAISESPASGYNRETQYF
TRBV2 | CASSEALSKTQYF
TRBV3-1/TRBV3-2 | CASSQSPRGWGETQYF
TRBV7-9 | CASRRDRDSYGYTF
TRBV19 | CASSIDVRTSEQFF
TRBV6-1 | CASSESGTLNTEAFF
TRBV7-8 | CASGGGAGVETQYF
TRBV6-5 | CASSYRDRGPYEQYF
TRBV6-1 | CASSELAGWGADTQYF
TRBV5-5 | CASSPLAGGNTGELFF
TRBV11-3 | CASSLRPGTDNEQFF
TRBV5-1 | CASSPRGSNEKLFF
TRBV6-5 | CASSFTGLGYNEQFF
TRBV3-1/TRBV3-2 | CASSQPGLEIPRTDTQYF
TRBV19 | CASSIPGNYGYTF
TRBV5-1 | CASSSTGPEQYF
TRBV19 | CASSTTGTPLSSGNTIYF
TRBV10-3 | CAINPGNTEAFF
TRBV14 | CASSSHRTGAFSNQPQHF
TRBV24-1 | CATSDLLAGGTDTQYF
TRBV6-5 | CASSYSGAKGEKLFF
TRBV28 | CASSWTGGGYTF
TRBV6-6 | CASSPRTSGGANEQFF
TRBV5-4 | CASSLEARGAAKNIQYF
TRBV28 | CASRPPLGDNSPLHF
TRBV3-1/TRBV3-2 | CASSQSRAQYF
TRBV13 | CASSPRTGRGGPDTQYF